Given below is one T cell receptor (beta chain) in context. The antigen is undetermined. This specimen belongs to a study of cytotoxic CD8 clonotypes in ibrutinib-treated CLL. Study summary: Productive templates per sample averaged approximately 250,000; productive rearrangements, just under 95,000.

Sequencing was performed with immunoSEQ multiplex PCR; in TCRdb, only in-frame clones are kept and a portion is missing. The sample records 150,000 to 250,000 clones, over 55% being singletons. Study outcomes and limitations: In comparison with age-matched healthy donors, baseline clonality was higher and tracked circulating CD8+ T-cell counts. Clonality, elevated at ibrutinib response, dropped back toward baseline at progression.

The CDR3 totals 14 residues. Germline CDR1 is LNHDA and CDR2 is SQIVND (reference sequence). With 2 bases removed from V and 9 bases from J, the gap between germline ends came to 14 bases. The starting material was PBMCs, obtained after 24 months of ibrutinib treatment. This chain connects TRBV19 to TRBJ2-1, with no clear D. The sequence was collected from a human donor with chronic lymphocytic leukemia. The CDR3 DNA is TGTGCCAGTAGTATACTGGCACCATCGAGTGAGCAGTTCTTC. Translated, it gives CASSILAPSSEQFF.